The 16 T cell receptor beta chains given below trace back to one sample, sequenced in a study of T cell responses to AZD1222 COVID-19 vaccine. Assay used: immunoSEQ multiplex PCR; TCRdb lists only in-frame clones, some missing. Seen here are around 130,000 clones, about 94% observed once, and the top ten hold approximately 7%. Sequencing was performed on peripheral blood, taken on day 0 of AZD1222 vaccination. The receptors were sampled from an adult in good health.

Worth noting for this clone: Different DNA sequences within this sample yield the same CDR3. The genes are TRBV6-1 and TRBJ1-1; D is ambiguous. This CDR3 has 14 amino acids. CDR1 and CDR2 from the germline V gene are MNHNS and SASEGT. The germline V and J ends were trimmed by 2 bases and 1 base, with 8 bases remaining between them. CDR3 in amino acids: CASSERGGNTEAFF. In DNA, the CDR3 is TGTGCCAGCAGTGAACGGGGAGGGAACACTGAAGCTTTCTTT.

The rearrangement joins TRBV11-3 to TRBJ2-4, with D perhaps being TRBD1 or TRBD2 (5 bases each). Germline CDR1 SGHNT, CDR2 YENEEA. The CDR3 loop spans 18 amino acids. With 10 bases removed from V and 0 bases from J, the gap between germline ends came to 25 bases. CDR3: CATQLILRGVLAKNIQYF. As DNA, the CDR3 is TGTGCCACCCAGCTTATTCTGAGGGGCGTCTTAGCCAAAAACATTCAGTACTTC.

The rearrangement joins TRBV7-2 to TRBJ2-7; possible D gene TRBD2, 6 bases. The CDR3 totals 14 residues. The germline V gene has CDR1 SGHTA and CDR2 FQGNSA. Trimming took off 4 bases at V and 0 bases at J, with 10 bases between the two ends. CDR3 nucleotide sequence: TGTGCCAGCAGCTACGGGGACTCCTCCTACGAGCAGTACTTC. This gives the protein CASSYGDSSYEQYF.

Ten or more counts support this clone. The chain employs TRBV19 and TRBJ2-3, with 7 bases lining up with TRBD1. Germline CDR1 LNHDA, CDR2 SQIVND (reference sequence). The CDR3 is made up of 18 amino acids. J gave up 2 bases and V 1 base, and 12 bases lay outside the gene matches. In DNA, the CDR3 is TGTGCCAGTAGTATAGGCCTCATCCGGACAGGATCCACAGATACGCAGTATTTT. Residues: CASSIGLIRTGSTDTQYF.

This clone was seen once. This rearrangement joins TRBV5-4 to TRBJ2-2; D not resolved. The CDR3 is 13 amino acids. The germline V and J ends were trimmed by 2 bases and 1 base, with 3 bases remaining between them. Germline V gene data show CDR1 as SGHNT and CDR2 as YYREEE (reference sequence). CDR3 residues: CASSFGNTGELFF. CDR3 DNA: TGTGCCAGCAGCTTCGGGAACACCGGGGAGCTGTTTTTT.

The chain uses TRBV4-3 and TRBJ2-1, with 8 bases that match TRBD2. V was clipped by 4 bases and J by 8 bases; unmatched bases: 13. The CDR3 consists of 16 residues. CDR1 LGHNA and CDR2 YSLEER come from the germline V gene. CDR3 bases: TGCGCCAGCAGCCGCTCTCGACTAGCGCGGGGCGATGAGCAGTTCTTC. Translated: CASSRSRLARGDEQFF.

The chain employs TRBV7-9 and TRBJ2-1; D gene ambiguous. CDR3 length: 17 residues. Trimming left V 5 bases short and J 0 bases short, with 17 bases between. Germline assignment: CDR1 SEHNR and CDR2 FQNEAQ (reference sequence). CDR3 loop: CASSPTLRPSSYNEQFF. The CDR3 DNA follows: TGTGCCAGCAGCCCCACCCTCCGTCCAAGCTCCTACAATGAGCAGTTCTTC.

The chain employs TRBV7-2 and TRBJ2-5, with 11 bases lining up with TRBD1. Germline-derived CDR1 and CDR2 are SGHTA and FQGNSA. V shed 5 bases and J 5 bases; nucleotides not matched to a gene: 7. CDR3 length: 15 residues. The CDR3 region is CASSLRDRGFETQYF. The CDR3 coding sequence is TGTGCCAGCAGCCTCCGGGACAGGGGGTTTGAGACCCAGTACTTC.

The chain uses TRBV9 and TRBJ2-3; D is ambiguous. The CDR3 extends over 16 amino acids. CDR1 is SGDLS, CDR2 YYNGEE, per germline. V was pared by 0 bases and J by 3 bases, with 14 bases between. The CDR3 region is CASSVEDPGLTDTQYF. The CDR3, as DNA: TGTGCCAGCAGCGTAGAGGACCCAGGTCTTACAGATACGCAGTATTTT. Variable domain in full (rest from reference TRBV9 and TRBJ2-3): DSGVTQTPKHLITATGQRVTLRCSPRSGDLSVYWYQQSLDQGLQFLIQYYNGEERAKGNILERFSAQQFPDLHSELNLSSLELGDSALYFCASSVEDPGLTDTQYFGPGTRLTVL.

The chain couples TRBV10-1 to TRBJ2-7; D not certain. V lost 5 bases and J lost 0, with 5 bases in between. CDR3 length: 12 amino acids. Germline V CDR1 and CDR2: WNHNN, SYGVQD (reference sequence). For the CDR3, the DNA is TGCGCCAGCAGTCAAAGCTCCTACGAGCAGTACTTC. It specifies CASSQSSYEQYF.

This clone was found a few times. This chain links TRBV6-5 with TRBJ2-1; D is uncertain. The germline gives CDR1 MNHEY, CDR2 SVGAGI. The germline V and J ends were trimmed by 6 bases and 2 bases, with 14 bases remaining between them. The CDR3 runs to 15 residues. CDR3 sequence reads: CASSRDGETYNEQFF. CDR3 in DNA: TGTGCCAGCAGCCGTGATGGGGAAACCTACAATGAGCAGTTCTTC.

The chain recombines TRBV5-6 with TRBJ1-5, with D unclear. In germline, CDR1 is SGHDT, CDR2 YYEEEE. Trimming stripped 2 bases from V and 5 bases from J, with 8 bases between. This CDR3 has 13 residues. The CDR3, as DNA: TGTGCCAGCAGCTTTCGGAAGGATCAGCCCCAGCATTTT. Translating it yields CASSFRKDQPQHF.

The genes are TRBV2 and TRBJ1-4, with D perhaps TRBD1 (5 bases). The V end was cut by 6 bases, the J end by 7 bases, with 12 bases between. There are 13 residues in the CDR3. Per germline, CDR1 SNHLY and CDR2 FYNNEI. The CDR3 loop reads CASSPGQAEKLFF. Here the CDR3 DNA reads TGTGCCAGCAGCCCGGGGCAGGCTGAAAAACTGTTTTTT.

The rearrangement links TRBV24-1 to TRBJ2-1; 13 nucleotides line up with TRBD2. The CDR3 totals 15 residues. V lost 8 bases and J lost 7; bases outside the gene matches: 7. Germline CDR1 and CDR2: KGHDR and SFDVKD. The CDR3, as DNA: TGTGCCACCAACTCGGGACTAGCGGGGTCAAATGAGCAGTTCTTC. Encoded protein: CATNSGLAGSNEQFF.

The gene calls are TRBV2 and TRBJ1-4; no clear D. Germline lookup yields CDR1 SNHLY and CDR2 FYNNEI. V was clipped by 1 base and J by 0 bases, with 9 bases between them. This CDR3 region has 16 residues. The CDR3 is CASSEGSETTNEKLFF. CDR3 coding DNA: TGTGCCAGCAGTGAAGGGTCCGAGACAACTAATGAAAAACTGTTTTTT.

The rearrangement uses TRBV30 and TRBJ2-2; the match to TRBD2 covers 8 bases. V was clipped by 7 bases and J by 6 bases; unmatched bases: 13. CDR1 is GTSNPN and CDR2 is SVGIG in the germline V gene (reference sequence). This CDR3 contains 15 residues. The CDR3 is CAYDPGTREPGELFF. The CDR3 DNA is TGTGCCTACGACCCCGGGACTAGGGAGCCCGGGGAGCTGTTTTTT.